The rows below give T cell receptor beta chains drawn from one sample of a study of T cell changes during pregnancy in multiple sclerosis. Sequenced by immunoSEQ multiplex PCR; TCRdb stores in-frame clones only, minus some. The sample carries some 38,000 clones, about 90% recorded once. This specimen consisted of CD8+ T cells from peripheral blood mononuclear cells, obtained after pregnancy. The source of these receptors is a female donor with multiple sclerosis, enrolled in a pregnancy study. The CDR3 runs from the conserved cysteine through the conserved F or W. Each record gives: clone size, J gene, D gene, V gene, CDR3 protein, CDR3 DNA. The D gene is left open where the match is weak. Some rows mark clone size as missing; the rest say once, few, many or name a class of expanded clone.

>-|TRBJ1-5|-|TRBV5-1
CASSLEFGVGQPQHF
TGCGCCAGCAGCTTGGAATTCGGGGTAGGCCAGCCCCAGCATTTT
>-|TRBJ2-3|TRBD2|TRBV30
CAWSSTGGASDTQYF
TGTGCCTGGAGTTCCACCGGGGGGGCATCAGATACGCAGTATTTT
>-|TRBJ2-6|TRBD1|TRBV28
CASSLGQGIEPGGANVLTF
TGTGCCAGCAGTTTAGGACAGGGTATTGAGCCTGGAGGGGCCAACGTCCTGACTTTC
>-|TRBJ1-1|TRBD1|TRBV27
CASSPLPRQGDTEAFF
TGTGCCAGCAGTCCTTTACCAAGACAGGGGGACACTGAAGCTTTCTTT
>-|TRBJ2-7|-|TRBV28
CASSQYEQYF
TGTGCCAGCAGCCAATACGAGCAGTACTTC
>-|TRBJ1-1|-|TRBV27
CASSLTVNTEAFF
TGTGCCAGCAGTTTAACAGTGAACACTGAAGCTTTCTTT
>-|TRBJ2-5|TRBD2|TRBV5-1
CASSQFVTSGSFGGETQYF
TGCGCCAGCAGCCAGTTTGTAACTAGCGGGTCCTTTGGGGGAGAGACCCAGTACTTC
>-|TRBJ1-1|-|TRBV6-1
CASSEGNRLNTEAFF
TGTGCCAGCAGTGAAGGGAACAGACTGAACACTGAAGCTTTCTTT
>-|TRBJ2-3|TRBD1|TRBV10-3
CAISEGQGNPDTQYF
TGTGCCATCAGTGAGGGACAGGGGAACCCAGATACGCAGTATTTT
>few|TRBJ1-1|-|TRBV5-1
CASSLDSIMNTEAFF
TGCGCCAGCAGCTTGGACAGCATCATGAACACTGAAGCTTTCTTT
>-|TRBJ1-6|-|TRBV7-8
CASSLEPGSSSPLHF
TGTGCCAGCAGCTTAGAGCCAGGGTCGAGTTCACCCCTCCACTTT
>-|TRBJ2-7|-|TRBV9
CASSAAGSARDEQYF
TGTGCCAGCAGCGCCGCGGGGAGTGCCCGAGACGAGCAGTACTTC
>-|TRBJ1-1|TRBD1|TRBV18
CASSSYYRGLNTEAFF
TGTGCCAGCTCATCGTATTACAGGGGTTTGAACACTGAAGCTTTCTTT